Listed here are 30 T cell receptor beta chains from one sample, sequenced in a study of T cell responses to AZD1222 COVID-19 vaccine. The data were produced by immunoSEQ multiplex PCR, yet TCRdb's version contains in-frame clones alone and is incomplete. The profile shows approximately 45,000 clones, approximately 90% of them singletons. This specimen consisted of peripheral blood, obtained 28 days after the second AZD1222 dose. Source of these receptors: an adult who received the AZD1222 COVID-19 vaccine.

This clone was observed once. This sequence joins TRBV5-1 and TRBJ2-5; 8 positions match TRBD2. This CDR3 has 16 residues. V was clipped by 0 bases and J by 5 bases; unmatched bases: 9. Germline V CDR1 and CDR2: SGHRS, YFSETQ. The CDR3 DNA reads TGCGCCAGCAGCTTGGATGCGGCGGGAGGAGGGGAGACCCAGTACTTC. Translating it yields CASSLDAAGGGETQYF.

This clone was observed once. The chain has TRBV18 and TRBJ1-2, with D tentatively TRBD1 (6 bases). This CDR3 comprises 17 residues. The germline CDR1 and CDR2 sequences are KGHSH and LQKENI. The ends were cut back, 4 bases at V and 1 base at J, with 19 bases in the middle. This chain's CDR3 is CASSRSPGTQLNYGYTF. CDR3 sequence (DNA): TGTGCCAGCTCACGCTCCCCCGGGACACAGCTTAACTATGGCTACACCTTC.

The gene calls are TRBV11-2 and TRBJ2-7, with 11 bases matching TRBD2. The junction had 6 bases not matched to a gene; V was cut back by 5 bases and J by 0 bases. The germline CDR1 and CDR2 sequences are SGHAT and FQNNGV. The CDR3 covers 16 residues. For the CDR3, the DNA is TGTGCCAGCAGCGGAAGACTAGCGGGAAGCTCCTACGAGCAGTACTTC. It is translated as CASSGRLAGSSYEQYF.

The V call is TRBV5-4, the J call TRBJ2-3; maybe TRBD2 (6 bases). V shed 6 bases and J shed 5 bases, with 22 bases lying between them. The CDR3 totals 16 residues. CDR1 is SGHNT, CDR2 YYREEE, per germline (reference sequence). The CDR3 sequence: CASNAIGAGRGDTQYF. CDR3 coding DNA: TGTGCCAGCAATGCCATCGGGGCGGGAAGGGGAGATACGCAGTATTTT.

V is TRBV27 and J is TRBJ2-1, with 12 bases aligning to TRBD2. V was pared by 0 bases and J by 5 bases, with 2 bases of the junction left unmatched. The CDR3 has 16 amino acids. Germline loops: CDR1 MNHEY, CDR2 SMNVEV (reference sequence). CDR3 nucleotide sequence: TGTGCCAGCAGTTTATCGCTAGCGGGAGGGAACAATGAGCAGTTCTTC. This sequence encodes CASSLSLAGGNNEQFF.

CDR3 DNA: TGTGCCAGCAGCTTGTCTCACTTTAGCGGGAGCCCCTACAATGAGCAGTTCTTC. Amino acids: CASSLSHFSGSPYNEQFF. The V and J genes are TRBV11-3 and TRBJ2-1; 9 positions agree with TRBD2. The CDR3 runs to 18 residues. CDR1 and CDR2 (germline): SGHNT, YENEEA. V lost 3 bases and J lost 2; bases outside the gene matches: 11. Full variable domain (outside the CDR3, taken from reference TRBV11-3 and TRBJ2-1): EAGVVQSPRYKIIEKKQPVAFWCNPISGHNTLYWYLQNLGQGPELLIRYENEEAVDDSQLPKDRFSAERLKGVDSTLKIQPAELGDSAVYLCASSLSHFSGSPYNEQFFGPGTRLTVL.

The chain joins TRBV5-4 to TRBJ2-2, with D uncertain. This CDR3 contains 15 residues. The germline CDR1 and CDR2 sequences are SGHNT and YYREEE (reference sequence). Trimming removed 2 bases from V and 5 bases from J, with 13 bases in between. Written as DNA, the CDR3 is TGTGCCAGCAGCTTCATGGGATCGAGGACCGGGGAGCTGTTTTTT. Translation: CASSFMGSRTGELFF.

The chain links TRBV7-3 to TRBJ2-1; maybe TRBD2 (5 bases). V shed 4 bases and J shed 0 bases, with 13 bases lying between them. Germline V gene sequence: CDR1 SGHTA, CDR2 FQGTGA. This CDR3 contains 16 residues. The chain's CDR3 is CASSSTAASSYNEQFF. The CDR3 DNA is TGTGCCAGCAGCTCCACAGCGGCTAGCTCCTACAATGAGCAGTTCTTC.

The chain has TRBV27 and TRBJ1-6; D remains ambiguous. V lost 2 bases and J lost 14, with 16 bases in between. The CDR3 spans 14 residues. CDR1 and CDR2 (germline): MNHEY, SMNVEV (reference sequence). In nucleotides, the CDR3 is TGTGCCAGCAGTTTACCCACAGCTGAATTCACCCTCCACTTT. It translates to CASSLPTAEFTLHF.

This chain uses TRBV5-4 with TRBJ1-1; perhaps TRBD1 as D (5 bases). Trimming shortened V by 0 bases and J by 2 bases, and 11 bases separated the two germline ends. There are 15 residues in the CDR3. The germline gives CDR1 SGHNT, CDR2 YYREEE (reference sequence). Written as DNA, the CDR3 is TGTGCCAGCAGCTTGGCAGACAGAGACAACACTGAAGCTTTCTTT. This codes for CASSLADRDNTEAFF.

This chain uses TRBV4-1 with TRBJ1-5, with 7 bases aligning to TRBD1. The CDR3 length is 17 residues. Germline loops: CDR1 MGHRA, CDR2 YSYEKL. V gave up 3 bases and J gave up 0 bases; unmatched junction bases: 8. This chain's CDR3 is CASSQEGAGSSNQPQHF. CDR3 in DNA: TGCGCCAGCAGCCAGGAGGGGGCAGGGTCTAGCAATCAGCCCCAGCATTTT.

The V and J genes are TRBV30 and TRBJ1-2, with a possible D match to TRBD1 (5 bases). Trimming removed 1 base at V and 8 bases at J, with 11 bases between. Germline V lookup: CDR1 GTSNPN, CDR2 SVGIG (reference sequence). This CDR3 has 12 amino acids. CDR3 sequence reads: CAWSDEGHGYTF. The CDR3 region has the DNA TGTGCCTGGAGTGACGAGGGGCACGGCTACACCTTC.

The count of this clone is one. This chain connects TRBV18 to TRBJ2-6; D is undetermined. The CDR3 consists of 16 residues. With 3 bases removed from V and 0 bases from J, the gap between germline ends came to 9 bases. Germline assignment: CDR1 KGHSH and CDR2 LQKENI. The CDR3 DNA is TGTGCCAGCTCACCCGACCGCCCCTCTGGGGCCAACGTCCTGACTTTC. Translated: CASSPDRPSGANVLTF. Full variable domain (rest looked up from reference TRBV18 and TRBJ2-6): NAGVMQNPRHLVRRRGQEARLRCSPMKGHSHVYWYRQLPEEGLKFMVYLQKENIIDESGMPKERFSAEFPKEGPSILRIQQVVRGDSAAYFCASSPDRPSGANVLTFGAGSRLTVL.

The gene calls are TRBV7-9 and TRBJ2-7; the match to TRBD1 covers 9 bases. CDR1 and CDR2 (germline): SEHNR, FQNEAQ (reference sequence). V gave up 1 base and J gave up 3 bases; unmatched junction bases: 7. The CDR3 contains 16 residues. DNA of the CDR3: TGTGCCAGCAGCTTAGGGGGGACAGGGAATTTCTACGAGCAGTACTTC. It is translated as CASSLGGTGNFYEQYF.

This chain connects TRBV24-1 to TRBJ2-3; TRBD2 is a possible D gene (5 bases). V lost 7 bases and J lost 8, with 18 bases in between. This CDR3 region has 14 residues. Looked up from germline, CDR1 is KGHDR and CDR2 is SFDVKD. The CDR3 DNA is TGTGCCACCAGAAGATATAGCGCACACCGTACGCAGTATTTT. It encodes CATRRYSAHRTQYF.

The rearrangement links TRBV7-9 to TRBJ1-3; D ambiguous. The CDR3 length is 14 residues. The V gene's germline CDR1 is SEHNR and CDR2 FQNEAQ (reference sequence). Trimming shortened V by 3 bases and J by 0 bases, and 6 bases separated the two germline ends. The CDR3 protein is CASSFGYSGNTIYF. The CDR3 nucleotides are TGTGCCAGCAGCTTCGGTTACTCTGGAAACACCATATATTTT.

This sequence joins TRBV29-1 and TRBJ1-1; 9 bases line up with TRBD1. The germline V gene encodes CDR1 SQVTM and CDR2 ANQGSEA. V dropped 6 bases and J dropped 5; count of bases not matched to a gene: 13. The CDR3 has 15 residues. The CDR3 DNA is TGCAGCGTGGGGGGGTCGGGACAGGGAGAGACTGAAGCTTTCTTT. Its protein is CSVGGSGQGETEAFF.

In this sample, this clone turned up a few times. The chain combines TRBV12-5 with TRBJ1-5; a weak D match, TRBD1 (5 bases). CDR3 size: 16 residues. Per germline, CDR1 LGHNT and CDR2 FRNRAP. V was shortened by 1 base and J by 3 bases, with 13 bases between the two germline ends. The chain's CDR3 is CASGLGQGIDNQPQHF. CDR3 DNA: TGTGCTAGTGGTTTGGGGCAGGGAATTGACAATCAGCCCCAGCATTTT. The full variable domain, completed using reference TRBV12-5 and TRBJ1-5, is DARVTQTPRHKVTEMGQEVTMRCQPILGHNTVFWYRQTMMQGLELLAYFRNRAPLDDSGMPKDRFSAEMPDATLATLKIQPSEPRDSAVYFCASGLGQGIDNQPQHFGDGTRLSIL.

This chain joins TRBV7-9 and TRBJ2-5; D remains unclear. V lost 4 bases to trimming and J lost 2 bases, with 8 bases between them. CDR1 SEHNR and CDR2 FQNEAQ come from the germline V gene (reference sequence). The CDR3 runs 13 residues. DNA of the CDR3: TGTGCCAGCAGCTCCCAGGAGCAAGAGACCCAGTACTTC. Amino acids: CASSSQEQETQYF.

V is TRBV7-9 and J is TRBJ2-1; TRBD2 matches at 14 bases. The trim removed 4 bases at V and 7 bases at J, leaving 6 bases unmatched. The CDR3 totals 16 residues. Looked up from germline, CDR1 is SEHNR and CDR2 is FQNEAQ (reference sequence). Written as DNA, the CDR3 is TGTGCCAGCAGCTCCGGGACTAGCGGGAGATGGAATGAGCAGTTCTTC. Encoded protein: CASSSGTSGRWNEQFF.

CDR3 DNA sequence: TGTGCCATCAGTGAGTCGAGCGTGGCGAGCAATCAGCCCCAGCATTTT. This gives the protein CAISESSVASNQPQHF. The rearrangement uses TRBV10-3 and TRBJ1-5; D is undetermined. Trimming removed 0 bases at V and 1 base at J, with 10 bases between. The CDR3 totals 16 residues. Germline lookup yields CDR1 ENHRY and CDR2 SYGVKD.

This chain links TRBV4-1 with TRBJ2-3; D not resolved. V was pared by 1 base and J by 2 bases, with 16 bases between. CDR1 is MGHRA and CDR2 is YSYEKL in the germline V gene. This CDR3 has 17 residues. CDR3 protein: CASSQAPGYIYTDTQYF. Here the CDR3 DNA reads TGCGCCAGCAGCCAAGCCCCTGGCTATATATACACAGATACGCAGTATTTT.

The gene calls are TRBV30 and TRBJ2-7; 7 bases align to TRBD2. The V and J ends lost 5 bases and 0 bases, in that order; junction bases with no gene match: 7. The CDR3 loop spans 14 amino acids. Germline assignment: CDR1 GTSNPN and CDR2 SVGIG (reference sequence). The CDR3 nucleotides read TGTGCCTGGGGGAAGCGGGGAAGCTCCTACGAGCAGTACTTC. Amino acids: CAWGKRGSSYEQYF. The variable domain in full, with the rest retrieved from reference TRBV30 and TRBJ2-7, is SQTIHQWPATLVQPVGSPLSLECTVEGTSNPNLYWYRQAAGRGLQLLFYSVGIGQISSEVPQNLSASRPQDRQFILSSKKLLLSDSGFYLCAWGKRGSSYEQYFGPGTRLTVT.

The rearrangement links TRBV2 to TRBJ1-5; 9 positions match TRBD1. There are 15 residues in the CDR3. After removal of 1 base from V and 6 bases from J, the junction contained 4 bases not matched to a gene. Germline values: CDR1 SNHLY, CDR2 FYNNEI. The CDR3 DNA reads as TGTGCCAGCAGTGAAGGGCGGGACAGGGTTCAGCCCCAGCATTTT. Translating gives CASSEGRDRVQPQHF.

This CDR3 is CATVGTPVYEQYF. The CDR3 DNA reads as TGTGCCACCGTCGGGACCCCCGTATACGAGCAGTACTTC. The genes are TRBV28 and TRBJ2-7; D is perhaps TRBD1 or TRBD2 (5 bases each). The CDR3 is 13 residues long. Germline CDR1 reads MDHEN; CDR2 reads SYDVKM. Trimming took 10 bases from V and 4 from J, leaving 17 bases between them.

The V gene is TRBV11-2, the J gene TRBJ2-7, with TRBD1 matching over 10 bases. CDR1 is SGHAT and CDR2 is FQNNGV in the germline V gene. With V trimmed by 4 bases and J by 2 bases, 11 bases remained unmatched. The CDR3 sequence is 17 residues long. In DNA, the CDR3 is TGTGCCAGCAGCTGGGGACAGGGGAAAGAAAGAACCTACGAGCAGTACTTC. Translating it yields CASSWGQGKERTYEQYF. The full variable domain, its missing parts supplied by reference TRBV11-2 and TRBJ2-7, is EAGVAQSPRYKIIEKRQSVAFWCNPISGHATLYWYQQILGQGPKLLIQFQNNGVVDDSQLPKDRFSAERLKGVDSTLKIQPAKLEDSAVYLCASSWGQGKERTYEQYFGPGTRLTVT.

Written as DNA, the CDR3 is TGTGCCAGCTCACCAAGGGAGGATGAGCAGTTCTTC. As protein: CASSPREDEQFF. V usage is TRBV18 and J usage is TRBJ2-1; a weak D match, TRBD2 (6 bases). This CDR3 region has 12 residues. Germline CDR1 is KGHSH and CDR2 is LQKENI. Trimming removed 2 bases from V and 8 bases from J, with 7 bases in between.

The genes are TRBV19 and TRBJ1-2; 8 bases line up with TRBD1. J gave up 2 bases and V 4 bases, and 6 bases lay outside the gene matches. Germline lookup yields CDR1 LNHDA and CDR2 SQIVND (reference sequence). CDR3 length: 15 amino acids. CDR3 sequence reads: CASSTGTGRNYGYTF. CDR3 sequence (DNA): TGTGCCAGTAGTACCGGGACAGGACGGAACTATGGCTACACCTTC.

CDR3 protein: CASSTRPPYDAYEQYF. CDR3 bases: TGTGCCAGCAGCACCCGTCCTCCGTACGACGCCTACGAGCAGTACTTC. The V call is TRBV5-6, the J call TRBJ2-7, with D hard to call. Germline-derived CDR1 and CDR2 are SGHDT and YYEEEE. The CDR3 is 16 amino acids. V was cut by 4 bases and J by 2 bases, with 19 bases left in between. The full variable domain, completed using reference TRBV5-6 and TRBJ2-7, is DAGVTQSPTHLIKTRGQQVTLRCSPKSGHDTVSWYQQALGQGPQFIFQYYEEEERQRGNFPDRFSGHQFPNYSSELNVNALLLGDSALYLCASSTRPPYDAYEQYFGPGTRLTVT.

The CDR3 sequence is CASSADSGGPQFF. CDR3 coding DNA: TGTGCCAGTAGTGCTGACAGTGGTGGACCGCAGTTCTTC. The chain is built from TRBV19 and TRBJ2-1; the D gene is possibly TRBD1 (5 bases). The CDR3 contains 13 residues. The germline gives CDR1 LNHDA, CDR2 SQIVND (reference sequence). V dropped 5 bases and J dropped 12 bases, with 17 bases sitting between them. The complete variable domain, with remaining parts taken from reference TRBV19 and TRBJ2-1, reads DGGITQSPKYLFRKEGQNVTLSCEQNLNHDAMYWYRQDPGQGLRLIYYSQIVNDFQKGDIAEGYSVSREKKESFPLTVTSAQKNPTAFYLCASSADSGGPQFFGPGTRLTVL.